This T cell receptor beta chain appears in the sequencing data of a study of blood T cells in healthy people across ages. Using a J-beta primer mix together with a sample-barcoded 5' primer, a second PCR was run for about 6 to 12 cycles. TCRdb itself ran the 5' RACE reads through MiXCR, one entry per CDR3 protein. Among about 720,000 distinct CDR3 sequences, about a fifth were seen once, and the ten largest hold roughly 22%. Germline V gene data show CDR1 as MNHNS and CDR2 as SASEGT. The V gene end was trimmed by 6 bases and the J gene end by 5 bases; junction bases not matched to a gene: 4. The CDR3 consists of 13 residues. Per sample, a minimum of 6.5 million PBMCs were isolated.

The V call is TRBV6-1, the J call TRBJ2-5, with TRBD1 matching over 9 bases. The receptor was derived from a man aged 65-85 years in good health. Sequenced material: blood. The DNA for the CDR3 is TGTGCCAGCAGAGGACAGGGGACGGAGACCCAGTACTTC. Translated: CASRGQGTETQYF.